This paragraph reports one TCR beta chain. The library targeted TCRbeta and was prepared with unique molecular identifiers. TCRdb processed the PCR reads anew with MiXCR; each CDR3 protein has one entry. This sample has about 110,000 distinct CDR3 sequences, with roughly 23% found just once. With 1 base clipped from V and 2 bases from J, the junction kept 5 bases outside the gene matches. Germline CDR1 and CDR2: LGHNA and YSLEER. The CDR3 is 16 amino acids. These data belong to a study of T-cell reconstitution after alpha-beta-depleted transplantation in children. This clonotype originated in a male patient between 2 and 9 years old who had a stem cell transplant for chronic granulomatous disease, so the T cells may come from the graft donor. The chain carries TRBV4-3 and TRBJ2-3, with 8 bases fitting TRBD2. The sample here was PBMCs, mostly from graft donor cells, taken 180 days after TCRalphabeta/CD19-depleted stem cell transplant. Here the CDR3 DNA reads TGCGCCAGCAGCCAAGTCTGGCGGGGGGCCACAGATACGCAGTATTTT. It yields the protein CASSQVWRGATDTQYF.